This is a list of T cell receptor beta chains from one sample in a study of breast tumors, draining lymph nodes, adjacent tissues. TCRdb independently ran MiXCR on the multiplex PCR reads; one entry per CDR3 protein. The sample holds more than 250,000 distinct CDR3 sequences, more than 30% seen once. The specimen sequenced was axillary lymph node tissue. The receptor source for this set is a female donor with breast cancer. Some clones in this sample may be carry-over from other donors' samples. CDR3s leave out the opening cysteine and the closing phenylalanine or tryptophan. Clone size is not always given. Where it is, it says once, few, many or a class for expanded clones.

cdr3_length,clone_size,v_call,cdr3_aa
15,NA,TRBV15,ATSRDRGLAAQTEQF
12,once,TRBV6-5,ASSLILGSQPQH
12,NA,TRBV10-3,ASSGGGLTDTQY
11,many,TRBV11-2,ASSFEFWETQY
11,many,TRBV29-1,SVEGLQGQPQH
11,many,TRBV20-1,SATTGSSYEQY
12,many,TRBV7-2,ASGRGPGANVLT
18,NA,TRBV3-2,ASSHLTGTSGRGSYNEQF
13,NA,TRBV29-1,SVVSGEKKHRYAV
15,NA,TRBV12-3/TRBV12-4,ASSTSGTSGTTDTQY
10,many,TRBV7-6,ASSRPWDTQY
13,many,TRBV10-3,AISESRGGANVLT
13,many,TRBV5-6,ASSLGTGAGYGYT
13,many,TRBV19,AGRLAGGPTETQY
14,many,TRBV11-2,ASSQSGLANTDTQY
12,many,TRBV6-6,ASRLPGEGSPLH
13,NA,TRBV7-2,ASSLDRALQETQH
12,few,TRBV6-1,ASSPGHATDTQY
16,many,TRBV6-4,ASRKASGRAAGANVLT
12,many,TRBV5-1,ASSLAGRGDEQF
13,many,TRBV5-1,ASSLEGAGPDTQY
13,few,TRBV6-5,ASRPTSANTGELF
13,many,TRBV14,ASSQYGGTGYEQY
10,many,TRBV20-1,SALTDNYGYT
11,many,TRBV10-2,ASLATLWGEQY
12,many,TRBV24-1,ATSDLGRGETQY
11,NA,TRBV29-1,SVGQGMGEKLF
14,NA,TRBV28,ASSLIGVAGANVLT
12,many,TRBV7-2,ASSPWRTRDEQF
11,many,TRBV2,ASTRTGPYGYT
10,many,TRBV7-9,ASGITINEQF
13,many,TRBV5-1,ASSSSGTGGDEQY
13,few,TRBV7-9,ASSSGQGTKNIQY
9,many,TRBV29-1,SVERDAKLF
15,NA,TRBV28,ASKIAGTGNNNSPLH
12,many,TRBV19,ASSILGPYNEQF
15,many,TRBV5-1,ASSLKSAGATTGELF
12,few,TRBV5-4,ASSNPAYTGELF